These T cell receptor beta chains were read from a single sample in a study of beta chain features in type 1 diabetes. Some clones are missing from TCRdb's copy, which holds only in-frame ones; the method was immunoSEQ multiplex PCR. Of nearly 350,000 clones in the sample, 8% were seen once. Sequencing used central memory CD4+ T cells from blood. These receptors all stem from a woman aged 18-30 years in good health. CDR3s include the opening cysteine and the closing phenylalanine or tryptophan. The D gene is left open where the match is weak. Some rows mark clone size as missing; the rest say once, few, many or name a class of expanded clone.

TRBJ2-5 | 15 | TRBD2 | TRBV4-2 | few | TGTGCCAGCAGCTTGAGAGCGGGGATTGGGGAGACCCAGTACTTC | CASSLRAGIGETQYF
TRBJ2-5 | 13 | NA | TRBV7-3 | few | TGTGCCAGCAGCTTAAGCCCGCAAGAGACCCAGTACTTC | CASSLSPQETQYF
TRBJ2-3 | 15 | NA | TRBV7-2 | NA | TGTGCCAGCAGTCCGGGACTGCTAAACACAGATACGCAGTATTTT | CASSPGLLNTDTQYF
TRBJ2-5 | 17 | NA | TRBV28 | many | NA | CASSSSGLARAQETQYF
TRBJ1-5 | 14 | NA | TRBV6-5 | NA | TGTGCCAGCTCGAGGCGAGGGGGGGATCAGCCCCAGCATTTT | CASSRRGGDQPQHF
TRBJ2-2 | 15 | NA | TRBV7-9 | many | TGTGCCAGCAGCTTAGGGACCCTCGGCACCGGGGAGCTGTTTTTT | CASSLGTLGTGELFF
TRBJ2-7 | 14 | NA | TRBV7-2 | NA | TGTGCCAGCAGCTTAGCGGTGGGTTCCTACGAGCAGTACTTC | CASSLAVGSYEQYF
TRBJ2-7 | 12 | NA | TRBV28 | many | TGTGCCAGCAGCGGCGTGTTGTACGAGCAGTACTTC | CASSGVLYEQYF
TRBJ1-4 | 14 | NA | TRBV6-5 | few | TGTGCCAGCAAAAGGCGGATGTTAGGGGAAAAACTGTTTTTT | CASKRRMLGEKLFF
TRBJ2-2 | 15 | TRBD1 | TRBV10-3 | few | TGTGCCATCAGTGAGAGACAGGGGGAAGGCGGGGAGCTGTTTTTT | CAISERQGEGGELFF
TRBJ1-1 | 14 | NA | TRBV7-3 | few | TGTGCCAGCAGCTCCGTCGGGAGGAACACTGAAGCTTTCTTT | CASSSVGRNTEAFF